Shown below are 24 T cell receptor beta chains from a single sample sequenced in a study of cytomegalovirus exposure and HLA in healthy donors. TCRdb's table, derived via immunoSEQ multiplex PCR, lists solely in-frame clones and lacks some. Altogether roughly 70,000 clones are present, around 90% being singletons, with the ten largest covering 3.5% to 4%. The sequenced sample consisted of PBMCs. The receptors originated from a woman aged 18-29 years in good health and CMV-seropositive.

This rearrangement joins TRBV6-1 to TRBJ2-2; TRBD2 might be the D (6 bases). This CDR3 is 13 amino acids long. With 4 bases removed from V and 6 bases from J, the gap between germline ends came to 9 bases. Germline V lookup: CDR1 MNHNS, CDR2 SASEGT. As DNA, the CDR3 is TGTGCCAGCAGTGGTCGGGGGTCCGGGGAGCTGTTTTTT. Translation gives CASSGRGSGELFF.

CDR3 DNA sequence: TGCAGCGTTCTTTCCAGGGCTGAGCAGTACTTC. Amino acid sequence: CSVLSRAEQYF. V is TRBV29-1 and J is TRBJ2-7, with D possibly TRBD1 on 5 matching bases. Germline V CDR1 and CDR2: SQVTM, ANQGSEA. CDR3 length equals 11 residues. Trimming shortened V by 5 bases and J by 7 bases, and 12 bases separated the two germline ends.

This chain joins TRBV7-9 and TRBJ2-5, with TRBD1 as a possible D gene (8 bases). V shed 5 bases and J shed 7 bases, with 26 bases lying between them. This CDR3 is 17 amino acids long. Germline CDR1 SEHNR, CDR2 FQNEAQ (reference sequence). CDR3 residues: CASSPGQTWTGRATQYF. CDR3 DNA sequence: TGTGCCAGCAGCCCAGGACAAACTTGGACAGGGAGGGCGACCCAGTACTTC.

The chain recombines TRBV19 with TRBJ1-5; the D gene is possibly TRBD1 (5 bases). The CDR3 length is 16 residues. The V end lost 5 bases, the J end lost 4 bases, and 18 bases lay between the germline ends. Germline CDR1 reads LNHDA; CDR2 reads SQIVND (reference sequence). The CDR3 loop reads CASSPLEAGQNQPQHF. Written as DNA, the CDR3 is TGTGCCAGTAGTCCCCTTGAGGCAGGGCAAAATCAGCCCCAGCATTTT. The whole variable domain, filled in from reference TRBV19 and TRBJ1-5, reads DGGITQSPKYLFRKEGQNVTLSCEQNLNHDAMYWYRQDPGQGLRLIYYSQIVNDFQKGDIAEGYSVSREKKESFPLTVTSAQKNPTAFYLCASSPLEAGQNQPQHFGDGTRLSIL.

This chain connects TRBV19 to TRBJ2-7; no clear D. V was pared by 4 bases and J by 5 bases, with 12 bases between. CDR3 length: 13 amino acids. Germline assignment: CDR1 LNHDA and CDR2 SQIVND (reference sequence). Here the CDR3 reads CASSTSFKNEQYF. The CDR3 DNA is TGTGCCAGTAGTACTAGTTTTAAAAACGAGCAGTACTTC.

This clone was seen more than once but under ten times. This chain joins TRBV9 and TRBJ2-3; possibly TRBD2 for D (5 bases). Germline V lookup: CDR1 SGDLS, CDR2 YYNGEE. The CDR3 is 19 amino acids. V was trimmed by 1 base and J by 1 base, leaving 22 bases between them. CDR3 coding DNA: TGTGCCAGCAGCGTATTCGATGGGAGAAAAGGGTTGCGCACAGATACGCAGTATTTT. Translation gives CASSVFDGRKGLRTDTQYF.

This chain joins TRBV19 and TRBJ2-3, with a possible D match to TRBD2 (6 bases). V lost 2 bases to trimming and J lost 0 bases, with 9 bases between them. From germline, CDR1 is LNHDA and CDR2 SQIVND (reference sequence). This CDR3 contains 15 residues. DNA for the CDR3: TGTGCCAGTAGTATAAGTGGGAGGAGCACAGATACGCAGTATTTT. It is translated as CASSISGRSTDTQYF.

The chain links TRBV6-7 to TRBJ2-3; 13 bases are a match to TRBD2. TRBV6-7 counts as an open reading frame of uncertain function. V was clipped by 2 bases and J by 4 bases; unmatched bases: 6. The CDR3 runs to 17 residues. CDR3 region: CASSYKGLAGAPDTQYF. CDR3 coding DNA: TGTGCCAGCAGTTACAAAGGACTAGCGGGGGCCCCAGATACGCAGTATTTT.

The J gene is TRBJ1-1, the V gene TRBV6-5, with D possibly matching TRBD1 (6 bases). V dropped 4 bases and J dropped 1 base, with 13 bases sitting between them. Looked up from germline, CDR1 is MNHEY and CDR2 is SVGAGI. The CDR3 is 15 residues long. This CDR3 is CASSFLPDRNTEAFF. The CDR3 DNA reads TGTGCCAGCAGTTTCTTGCCGGACAGGAACACTGAAGCTTTCTTT.

The chain links TRBV2 to TRBJ1-3, with D maybe TRBD1 (5 bases). Germline V lookup: CDR1 SNHLY, CDR2 FYNNEI. The CDR3 loop spans 16 amino acids. Trimming removed 0 bases at V and 3 bases at J, with 12 bases between. The DNA of the CDR3 is TGTGCCAGCAGTGAAGCAGATGGACAAGTTGGAAACACCATATATTTT. Amino acid sequence: CASSEADGQVGNTIYF.

V usage is TRBV4-1 and J usage is TRBJ1-3, with a weak D call TRBD1 (6 bases). The CDR3 consists of 16 residues. The V end lost 0 bases, the J end lost 4 bases, and 13 bases lay between the germline ends. Germline V gene data show CDR1 as MGHRA and CDR2 as YSYEKL. In DNA, the CDR3 is TGCGCCAGCAGCCAAGATTCCTTCGGACAGGGAAACACCATATATTTT. It yields the protein CASSQDSFGQGNTIYF.

The V and J genes are TRBV6-5 and TRBJ1-1, with 8 bases that match TRBD1. The CDR3 runs 13 residues. Germline V gene data show CDR1 as MNHEY and CDR2 as SVGAGI. The V gene end was trimmed by 6 bases and the J gene end by 10 bases; junction bases not matched to a gene: 10. The CDR3, as DNA: TGTGCCAGCAGAAACCGACAGGGGCTTGGAGCTTTCTTT. It is translated as CASRNRQGLGAFF.

The rearrangement uses TRBV7-6 and TRBJ2-7; 9 bases agree with TRBD1. Germline V gene sequence: CDR1 SGHVS, CDR2 FNYEAQ. V was pared by 4 bases and J by 6 bases, with 16 bases of the junction left unmatched. This CDR3 region has 17 residues. The chain's CDR3 is CASSSAYAGQGIREQYF. The CDR3 DNA reads TGTGCCAGCAGCTCCGCCTACGCGGGACAGGGAATTCGCGAGCAGTACTTC.

This chain joins TRBV14 and TRBJ1-2; TRBD1 is a possible D gene (6 bases). CDR3 length: 17 amino acids. V lost 1 base and J 0 bases, leaving 15 bases between the germline ends. The germline V gene encodes CDR1 SGHDN and CDR2 FVKESK. The CDR3 nucleotides read TGTGCCAGCAGCCAAGGGTTGGCCAGGGGATCTAACTATGGCTACACCTTC. It encodes CASSQGLARGSNYGYTF.

V and J are TRBV9 and TRBJ1-2, with 7 bases identical to TRBD1. Germline V lookup: CDR1 SGDLS, CDR2 YYNGEE. This CDR3 spans 13 amino acids. The ends lost 3 bases at V and 9 bases at J; junction bases unmatched: 8. The CDR3 DNA sequence: TGTGCCAGCAGCGGCGACAGGGAGAGCCGCTACACCTTC. Translation gives CASSGDRESRYTF. Looking up the rest from reference TRBV9 and TRBJ1-2 gives the full variable domain: DSGVTQTPKHLITATGQRVTLRCSPRSGDLSVYWYQQSLDQGLQFLIQYYNGEERAKGNILERFSAQQFPDLHSELNLSSLELGDSALYFCASSGDRESRYTFGSGTRLTVV.

The chain couples TRBV19 to TRBJ1-4; TRBD1 aligns across 9 bases. Germline V gives CDR1 LNHDA, CDR2 SQIVND (reference sequence). Trimming removed 6 bases from V and 7 bases from J; junction bases left unmatched: 12. The CDR3 consists of 16 residues. DNA for the CDR3: TGTGCCAGTAGCGGCGTAGTACAGGGGGCCGGTGAAAAACTGTTTTTT. Its translation is CASSGVVQGAGEKLFF.

The chain combines TRBV7-9 with TRBJ2-1; D uncertain. CDR1 is SEHNR, CDR2 FQNEAQ, per germline (reference sequence). This CDR3 comprises 16 residues. The V and J ends lost 0 bases and 6 bases respectively, with 15 bases between them. The DNA of the CDR3 is TGTGCCAGCAGCTTAGCCCGTAGCAAAGGAAGCAATGAGCAGTTCTTC. This encodes CASSLARSKGSNEQFF.

This clone was recorded once. V gene TRBV4-1 combines with J gene TRBJ2-2; TRBD1 might be the D (5 bases). Germline V gene lookup returns CDR1 MGHRA and CDR2 YSYEKL. Between the trimmed V and J ends, which lost 1 base and 3 bases, there was a span of 9 bases. This CDR3 contains 15 residues. The CDR3 reads CASSQGLRDTGELFF. Here the CDR3 DNA reads TGCGCCAGCAGCCAAGGTCTCAGGGACACCGGGGAGCTGTTTTTT.

The rearrangement uses TRBV6-6 and TRBJ1-5; D call uncertain. Germline V CDR1 and CDR2: MNHNY, SVGAGI (reference sequence). The CDR3 has 11 amino acids. Trimming left V 4 bases short and J 6 bases short, with 4 bases between. The CDR3 DNA follows: TGTGCCAGCAGTTCGGGTCAGCCCCAGCATTTT. This encodes CASSSGQPQHF.

The chain joins TRBV5-1 to TRBJ2-5; unclear D gene. From germline, CDR1 is SGHRS and CDR2 YFSETQ. This CDR3 is 12 amino acids long. V gave up 0 bases and J gave up 4 bases, with 4 bases separating them. The CDR3 DNA follows: TGCGCCAGCAGCTTGGGTCGAGAGACCCAGTACTTC. Its protein product is CASSLGRETQYF.

The chain uses TRBV5-4 and TRBJ1-1; 9 bases map to TRBD1. The CDR3 loop spans 16 amino acids. The germline CDR1 and CDR2 sequences are SGHNT and YYREEE (reference sequence). The J segment lost 4 bases and the V segment lost 4 bases, leaving 11 bases of the junction unmatched. DNA for the CDR3: TGTGCCAGCAGCCCGTCCGGGACAGGGCGGAGCACTGAAGCTTTCTTT. As protein: CASSPSGTGRSTEAFF.

The rearrangement uses TRBV10-3 and TRBJ2-7; D perhaps matches TRBD2 (6 bases). Germline V gene data show CDR1 as ENHRY and CDR2 as SYGVKD. Trimming stripped 0 bases from V and 2 bases from J, with 11 bases between. The CDR3 has 15 amino acids. The CDR3 reads CAISESGRGTYEQYF. CDR3 coding DNA: TGTGCCATCAGTGAGTCCGGGCGGGGTACCTACGAGCAGTACTTC.

The CDR3 DNA reads TGTGCCAGCAGCTTAGGACAGGGGGCTAACACTGAAGCTTTCTTT. It yields the protein CASSLGQGANTEAFF. The chain couples TRBV7-6 to TRBJ1-1, with 10 positions matching TRBD1. V shed 1 base and J 2 bases; nucleotides not matched to a gene: 1. There are 15 residues in the CDR3. The V gene's germline CDR1 is SGHVS and CDR2 FNYEAQ.

V gene TRBV7-9 combines with J gene TRBJ1-1; D unresolved. Trimming removed 1 base from V and 0 bases from J, with 12 bases in between. The CDR3 is made up of 16 amino acids. Germline CDR1 reads SEHNR; CDR2 reads FQNEAQ (reference sequence). CDR3 residues: CASSLDSQFMNTEAFF. For the CDR3, the DNA is TGTGCCAGCAGCTTAGATTCACAGTTCATGAACACTGAAGCTTTCTTT.